The clone carrying this TCR beta chain showed up just a few times. Its target is unknown. The length of the CDR3 is 13 residues. Trimming removed 4 bases at V and 3 bases at J, with 10 bases between. Germline CDR1 is SGHDT and CDR2 is YYEEEE. TCRdb redid the calling of the PCR reads with MiXCR, one entry per CDR3 protein. The data hold about 510,000 distinct CDR3 sequences, with over 20% observed a single time. The data were obtained in a study of molecular identifiers for immune sequencing clone quantification. Study as a whole: Four portions were sequenced after RNA from roughly 18,000 or 92,000 naive CD8 cells was split five ways in replicates. Broader study findings: Because of identical TCR molecules sharing a barcode, sizes of highly expanded clones could be underestimated.

Sequencing was carried out using naive CD8+ T cells from blood, with Jurkat cell RNA spiked in. Specified subset: FACS-sorted CD8+CD4-CCR7+CD45RA+ naive T cells. The gene calls are TRBV5-6 and TRBJ1-1; possibly TRBD1 for D (5 bases). The receptor comes from a human donor in good health. Some libraries in this study had Jurkat cell RNA spiked in. The CDR3 coding sequence is TGTGCCAGCAGCCACGACAGCCACACTGAAGCTTTCTTT. Its translation: CASSHDSHTEAFF. Supplemented by reference TRBV5-6 and TRBJ1-1, the full variable domain reads DAGVTQSPTHLIKTRGQQVTLRCSPKSGHDTVSWYQQALGQGPQFIFQYYEEEERQRGNFPDRFSGHQFPNYSSELNVNALLLGDSALYLCASSHDSHTEAFFGQGTRLTVV.